The clone carrying this T cell receptor beta chain has just a few counts. The data are from a study of cytomegalovirus exposure and HLA in healthy donors. The study ran its PCR with 60 Vbeta and 13 Jbeta primers. Sequencing was performed with immunoSEQ multiplex PCR; in TCRdb, only in-frame clones are kept and a portion is missing. The sample holds roughly 170,000 clones; 77% are singletons and the top ten take approximately 1.5%. V lost 1 base, J lost 5 bases, and 2 bases stayed unmatched. The germline V gene has CDR1 LNHNV and CDR2 YYDKDF (reference sequence). The CDR3 consists of 15 residues. Sequencing was performed on PBMCs. The genes are TRBV15 and TRBJ2-2, with 9 bases identical to TRBD1. This TCR was recovered from a woman aged 25 to 45 in good health and CMV-seropositive. CDR3: CATSRVTGGTGELFF. The CDR3 nucleotides are TGTGCCACCAGCAGAGTGACAGGGGGAACCGGGGAGCTGTTTTTT. Looking up the rest from reference TRBV15 and TRBJ2-2 gives the full variable domain: DAMVIQNPRYQVTQFGKPVTLSCSQTLNHNVMYWYQQKSSQAPKLLFHYYDKDFNNEADTPDNFQSRRPNTSFCFLDIRSPGLGDTAMYLCATSRVTGGTGELFFGEGSRLTVL.